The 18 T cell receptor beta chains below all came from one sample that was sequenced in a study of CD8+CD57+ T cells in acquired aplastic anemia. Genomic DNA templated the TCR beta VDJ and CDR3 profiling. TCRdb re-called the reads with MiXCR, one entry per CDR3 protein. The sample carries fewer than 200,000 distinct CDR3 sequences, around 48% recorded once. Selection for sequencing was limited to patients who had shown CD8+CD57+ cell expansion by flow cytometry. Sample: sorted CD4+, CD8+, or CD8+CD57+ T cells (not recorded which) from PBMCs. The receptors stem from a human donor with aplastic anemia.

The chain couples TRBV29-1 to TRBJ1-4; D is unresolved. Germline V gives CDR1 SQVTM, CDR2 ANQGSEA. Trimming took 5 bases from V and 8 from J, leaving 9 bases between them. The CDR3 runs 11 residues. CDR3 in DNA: TGCAGCGTTCTAGCCGGAGAAAAACTGTTTTTT. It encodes CSVLAGEKLFF. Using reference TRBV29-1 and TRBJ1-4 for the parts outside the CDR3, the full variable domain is SAVISQKPSRDICQRGTSLTIQCQVDSQVTMMFWYRQQPGQSLTLIATANQGSEATYESGFVIDKFPISRPNLTFSTLTVSNMSPEDSSIYLCSVLAGEKLFFGSGTQLSVL.

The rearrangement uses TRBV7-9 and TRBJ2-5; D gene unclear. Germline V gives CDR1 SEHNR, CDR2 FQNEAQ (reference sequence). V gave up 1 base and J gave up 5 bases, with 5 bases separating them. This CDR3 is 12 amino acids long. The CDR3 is CASSLEFETQYF. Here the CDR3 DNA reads TGTGCCAGCAGCTTAGAATTCGAGACCCAGTACTTC.

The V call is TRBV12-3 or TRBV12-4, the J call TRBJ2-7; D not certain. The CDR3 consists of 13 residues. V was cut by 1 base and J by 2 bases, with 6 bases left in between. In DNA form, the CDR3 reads TGTGCCAGCAGTTTAGAGGTACCCTACGAGCAGTACTTC. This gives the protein CASSLEVPYEQYF.

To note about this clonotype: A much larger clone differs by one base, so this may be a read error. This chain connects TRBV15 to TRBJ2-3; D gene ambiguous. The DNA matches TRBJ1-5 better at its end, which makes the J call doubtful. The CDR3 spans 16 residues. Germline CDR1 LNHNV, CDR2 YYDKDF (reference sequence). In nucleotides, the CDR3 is TGTGCCACCACTACAACTCCGGGCCCCCCAACAGATACGCAGCATTTT. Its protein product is CATTTTPGPPTDTQHF.

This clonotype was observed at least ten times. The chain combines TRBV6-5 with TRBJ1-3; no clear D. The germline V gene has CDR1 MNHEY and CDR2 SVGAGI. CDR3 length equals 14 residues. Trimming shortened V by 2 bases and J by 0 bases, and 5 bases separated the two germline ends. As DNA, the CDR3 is TGTGCCAGCAGTTACCAGAACTCTGGAAACACCATATATTTT. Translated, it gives CASSYQNSGNTIYF.

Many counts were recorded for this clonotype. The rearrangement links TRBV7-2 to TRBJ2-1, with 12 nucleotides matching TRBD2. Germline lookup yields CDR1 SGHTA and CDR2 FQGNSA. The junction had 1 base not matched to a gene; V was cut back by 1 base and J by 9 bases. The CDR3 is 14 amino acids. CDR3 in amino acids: CASSLGGLAGEQFF. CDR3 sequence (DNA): TGTGCCAGCAGCTTAGGGGGACTAGCGGGTGAGCAGTTCTTC.

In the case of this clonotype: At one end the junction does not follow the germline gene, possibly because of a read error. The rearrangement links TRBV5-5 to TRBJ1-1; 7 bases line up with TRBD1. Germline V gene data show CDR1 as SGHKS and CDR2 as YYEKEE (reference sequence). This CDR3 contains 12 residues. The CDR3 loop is CASTLGQQEAFF. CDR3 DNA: TGTGCCAGCACCTTGGGACAGCAAGAAGCTTTCTTT.

The CDR3 DNA follows: TGCAGTGCTTCGGAGTCGGACACCCGGAATTCACCCCTCCACTTT. Translation: CSASESDTRNSPLHF. This chain uses TRBV20-1 with TRBJ1-6; perhaps TRBD1 as D (5 bases). The CDR3 covers 15 residues. With 5 bases removed from V and 7 bases from J, the gap between germline ends came to 18 bases. The V gene's germline CDR1 is DFQATT and CDR2 SNEGSKA (reference sequence).

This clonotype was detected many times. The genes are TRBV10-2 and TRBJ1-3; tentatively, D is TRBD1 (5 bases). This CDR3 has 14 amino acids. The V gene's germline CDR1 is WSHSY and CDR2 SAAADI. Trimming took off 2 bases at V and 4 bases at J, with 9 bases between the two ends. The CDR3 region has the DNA TGCGCCAGCAGTGAGGGGGGGAGCGGAAACACCATATATTTT. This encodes CASSEGGSGNTIYF.

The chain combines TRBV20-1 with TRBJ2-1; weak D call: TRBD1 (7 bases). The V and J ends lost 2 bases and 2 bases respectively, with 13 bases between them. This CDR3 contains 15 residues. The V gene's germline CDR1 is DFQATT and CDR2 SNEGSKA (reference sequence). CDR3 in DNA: TGCAGTGCTAGATCCCGCGGGACAGCCTACAATGAGCAGTTCTTC. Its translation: CSARSRGTAYNEQFF.

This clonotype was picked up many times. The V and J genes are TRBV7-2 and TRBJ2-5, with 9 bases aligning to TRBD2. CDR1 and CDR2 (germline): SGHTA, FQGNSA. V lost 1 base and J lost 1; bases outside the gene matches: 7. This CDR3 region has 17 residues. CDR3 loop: CASSLGSLAGIQETQYF. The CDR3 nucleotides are TGTGCCAGCAGCTTAGGTTCCCTAGCGGGGATCCAAGAGACCCAGTACTTC.

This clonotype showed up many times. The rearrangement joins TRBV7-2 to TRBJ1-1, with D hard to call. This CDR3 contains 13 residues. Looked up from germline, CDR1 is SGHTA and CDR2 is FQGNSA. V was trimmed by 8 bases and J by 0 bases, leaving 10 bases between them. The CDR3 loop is CASLPSMNTEAFF. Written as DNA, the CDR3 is TGTGCCAGCCTCCCTTCCATGAACACTGAAGCTTTCTTT.

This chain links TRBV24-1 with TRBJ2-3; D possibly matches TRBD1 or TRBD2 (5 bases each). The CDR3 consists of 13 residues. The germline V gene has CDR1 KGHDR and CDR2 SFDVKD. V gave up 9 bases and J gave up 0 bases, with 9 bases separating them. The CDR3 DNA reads TGTGCCACCCGGGACCCAAGCACAGATACGCAGTATTTT. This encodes CATRDPSTDTQYF.

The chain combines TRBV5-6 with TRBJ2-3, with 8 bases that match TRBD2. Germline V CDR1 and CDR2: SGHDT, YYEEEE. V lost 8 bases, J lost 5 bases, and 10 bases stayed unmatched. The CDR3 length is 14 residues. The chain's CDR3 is CASSILRGVDTQYF. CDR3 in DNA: TGTGCCAGTAGTATTCTGCGGGGGGTAGATACGCAGTATTTT.

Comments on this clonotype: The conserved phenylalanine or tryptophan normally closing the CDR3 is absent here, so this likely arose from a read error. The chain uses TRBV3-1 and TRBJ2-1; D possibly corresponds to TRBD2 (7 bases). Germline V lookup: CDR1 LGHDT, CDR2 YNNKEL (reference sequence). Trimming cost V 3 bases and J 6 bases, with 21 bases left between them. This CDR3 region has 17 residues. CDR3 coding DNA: TGTGCCAGCAGCCAGTCCGGGGCGGGGGCCAACTGCAATGAGCAGTTCCTC. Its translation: CASSQSGAGANCNEQFL.

The CDR3 here is CASSPEQGDTQPQHF. CDR3 sequence (DNA): TGCGCCAGCAGCCCCGAACAGGGCGACACTCAGCCCCAGCATTTT. The chain has TRBV5-1 and TRBJ1-5, with a tentative D call TRBD1 (6 bases). Germline values: CDR1 SGHRS, CDR2 YFSETQ. Trimming took off 4 bases at V and 6 bases at J, with 17 bases between the two ends. The CDR3 spans 15 residues.

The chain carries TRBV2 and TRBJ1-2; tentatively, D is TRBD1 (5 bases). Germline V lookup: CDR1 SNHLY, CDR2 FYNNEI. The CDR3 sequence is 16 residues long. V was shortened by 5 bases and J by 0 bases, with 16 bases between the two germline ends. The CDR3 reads CASSPSTGLTNYGYTF. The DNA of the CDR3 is TGTGCCAGCAGTCCAAGTACGGGACTGACTAACTATGGCTACACCTTC.

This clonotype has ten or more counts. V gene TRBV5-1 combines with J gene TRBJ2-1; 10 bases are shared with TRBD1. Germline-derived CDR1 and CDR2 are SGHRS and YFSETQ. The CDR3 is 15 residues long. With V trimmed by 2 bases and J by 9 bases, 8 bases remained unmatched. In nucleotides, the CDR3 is TGCGCCAGCAGCTTTACCGGGACAGGGGTTGCTGAGCAGTTCTTC. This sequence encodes CASSFTGTGVAEQFF.